This T cell receptor (beta chain) was profiled in a study of vaccination and CD4 T cells after COVID-19. Treatment given: roughly ten-day PBMC culture with coronavirus spike peptide pools or control peptides (ViraFEST assay). Expanded clonotypes were found by TCR sequencing after peptide-pool stimulation (ViraFEST). About this clonotype itself: Antigen: not known.

Unmatched junction bases numbered 7, after V lost 4 bases and J lost 10 bases. The length of the CDR3 is 15 residues. Germline CDR1 is MNHNS and CDR2 is SASEGT. Cultured CD4+ T cell DNA underwent sequencing with the Oncomine TCR Beta short-read assay. One entry per CDR3 protein, called by TCRdb with MiXCR from the PCR reads. The table lists roughly 15,000 distinct CDR3 sequences, around 55% of them singletons. Here the sequenced sample was cultured CD4+ T cells from blood, taken after SARS-CoV-2 vaccination. The rearrangement joins TRBV6-1 to TRBJ1-6; 10 bases map to TRBD1. The receptor's source is a human donor with COVID-19. Here the CDR3 DNA reads TGTGCCAGCAGTGGACCGGACAGGGGGGGCTCACCCCTCCACTTT. This gives the protein CASSGPDRGGSPLHF.